The 20 T cell receptor beta chains below were found in one sample sequenced in a study of CD8 T cells in ankylosing spondylitis (TCRdb year 2017). The library was built by means of 5' RACE. The sequencer listed for this sample is Illumina HiSeq 2500. Clones were called with MiXCR by TCRdb after fastp trimmed the public reads at Q25, and only in-frame beta chains were retained. Duplicate CDR3 protein sequences are folded into a single record with the most common DNA and genes. The sample has about 360,000 distinct CDR3 sequences on record, roughly 15% of them singletons. Approximately 1.1% of the sample rests with the top ten. Sample: blood, either unsorted or a sorted T cell fraction (not recorded which). The receptor source for this set is a male donor with ankylosing spondylitis or in good health (not recorded which).

This clonotype was seen more than once but under ten times. V gene TRBV5-1 combines with J gene TRBJ2-3; 10 nucleotides align to TRBD1. CDR3 length: 16 residues. Germline V gene lookup returns CDR1 SGHRS and CDR2 YFSETQ. J lost 4 bases, V lost 4 bases, and 9 bases had no gene match. CDR3 coding DNA: TGCGCCAGCAGCCCGGTGGGACAGGGGACCGCAGATACGCAGTATTTT. Its protein product is CASSPVGQGTADTQYF.

This clonotype was observed a handful of times. The chain carries TRBV29-1 and TRBJ2-2, with 7 bases identical to TRBD1. Germline V gene sequence: CDR1 SQVTM, CDR2 ANQGSEA. CDR3 length: 14 amino acids. Trimming at V came to 5 bases and at J to 4 bases, leaving 7 bases not matched to a gene. The CDR3 nucleotides are TGCAGCGTTCGACCGGGACAGAGCACCGGGGAGCTGTTTTTT. Translating it yields CSVRPGQSTGELFF.

This clonotype was counted ten times or more. The chain is built from TRBV20-1 and TRBJ2-1; the D gene is possibly TRBD2 (6 bases). V dropped 0 bases and J dropped 2 bases, with 11 bases sitting between them. Germline CDR1 reads DFQATT; CDR2 reads SNEGSKA (reference sequence). The CDR3 is 15 residues long. The CDR3 reads CSARDPTGAYNEQFF. The DNA for the CDR3 is TGCAGTGCTAGAGATCCAACGGGAGCCTACAATGAGCAGTTCTTC.

This clonotype was picked up many times. The rearrangement joins TRBV2 to TRBJ1-1, with a weak D call TRBD1 (5 bases). The CDR3 consists of 15 residues. Germline CDR1 reads SNHLY; CDR2 reads FYNNEI. V lost 5 bases to trimming and J lost 5 bases, with 18 bases between them. This CDR3 reads CASSLNRAQGTEAFF. The CDR3 DNA follows: TGTGCCAGCAGTCTCAACCGGGCCCAGGGTACTGAAGCTTTCTTT.

This clonotype showed up just a few times. The CDR3 region is CASSLIGAGVNEQFF. CDR3 nucleotide sequence: TGTGCCAGCAGTTTGATTGGTGCGGGAGTCAATGAGCAGTTCTTC. The genes are TRBV12-3 or TRBV12-4 and TRBJ2-1; 7 positions agree with TRBD2. With V trimmed by 3 bases and J by 6 bases, 8 bases remained unmatched. CDR3 length equals 15 residues.

This clonotype was counted a few times. The rearrangement uses TRBV15 and TRBJ1-2; D not certain. This CDR3 comprises 12 residues. The germline V gene encodes CDR1 LNHNV and CDR2 YYDKDF (reference sequence). V lost 0 bases and J 8 bases, leaving 7 bases between the germline ends. The CDR3 DNA sequence: TGTGCCACCAGCAGAGATAGATTGGGCTACACCTTC. This gives the protein CATSRDRLGYTF. Variable domain in full (rest from reference TRBV15 and TRBJ1-2): DAMVIQNPRYQVTQFGKPVTLSCSQTLNHNVMYWYQQKSSQAPKLLFHYYDKDFNNEADTPDNFQSRRPNTSFCFLDIRSPGLGDTAMYLCATSRDRLGYTFGSGTRLTVV.

This clonotype has just a few counts. The chain combines TRBV4-1 with TRBJ2-7; TRBD1 is a possible D gene (6 bases). Germline assignment: CDR1 MGHRA and CDR2 YSYEKL. Trimming took 0 bases from V and 6 from J, leaving 12 bases between them. There are 14 residues in the CDR3. For the CDR3, the DNA is TGCGCCAGCAGCCAAGATCTAAGGGGGACCGAGCAGTACTTC. Translated, it gives CASSQDLRGTEQYF.

This clonotype was seen only a few times. The chain uses TRBV3-1 and TRBJ2-1, with TRBD2 identical over 9 bases. The junction had 7 bases not matched to a gene; V was cut back by 3 bases and J by 7 bases. The CDR3 has 15 residues. Germline V lookup: CDR1 LGHDT, CDR2 YNNKEL (reference sequence). In DNA, the CDR3 is TGTGCCAGCAGCCAGCGGGGGGGCCTGGGGAATGAGCAGTTCTTC. It yields the protein CASSQRGGLGNEQFF.

This clonotype came up a few times. The chain links TRBV25-1 to TRBJ2-4; D not certain. V dropped 3 bases and J dropped 7 bases, with 10 bases sitting between them. Germline V gives CDR1 MGHDK, CDR2 SYGVNS. The CDR3 extends over 13 amino acids. The CDR3 bases are TGTGCCAGCAGTGAGTCCGTGGCGAACATTCAGTACTTC. It codes for CASSESVANIQYF.

The rearrangement links TRBV7-9 to TRBJ1-1; TRBD1 aligns across 8 bases. There are 14 residues in the CDR3. V lost 5 bases to trimming and J lost 4 bases; unmatched junction nucleotides: 6. Germline lookup yields CDR1 SEHNR and CDR2 FQNEAQ (reference sequence). CDR3 sequence reads: CASSIGQGPTEAFF. The CDR3 DNA reads as TGTGCCAGCAGCATCGGACAGGGTCCCACTGAAGCTTTCTTT.

J is TRBJ2-2 and V is TRBV11-1; unclear D gene. Germline-derived CDR1 and CDR2 are SGHAT and FQDESV (reference sequence). CDR3 length equals 14 residues. Trimming took 5 bases from V and 0 from J, leaving 7 bases between them. Here the CDR3 reads CASSADPNTGELFF. For the CDR3, the DNA is TGTGCCAGCAGCGCGGACCCGAACACCGGGGAGCTGTTTTTT.

This clonotype was seen a few times. The chain uses TRBV12-3 or TRBV12-4 and TRBJ1-1, with 7 bases fitting TRBD1. V trimming: 3 bases; J trimming: 1 base; junction bases outside the gene matches: 5. The CDR3 has 15 residues. The CDR3, as DNA: TGTGCCAGCAGTTTGGCCGGGACAGCGAACACTGAAGCTTTCTTT. Protein product: CASSLAGTANTEAFF.

This clonotype was counted only a few times. The V call is TRBV2, the J call TRBJ2-7, with D perhaps matching TRBD2 (6 bases). Trimming shortened V by 4 bases and J by 0 bases, and 10 bases separated the two germline ends. This CDR3 is 14 amino acids long. The germline CDR1 and CDR2 sequences are SNHLY and FYNNEI. The DNA of the CDR3 is TGTGCCAGCAGTGCTAGCGCCCGCTCCTACGAGCAGTACTTC. Its protein product is CASSASARSYEQYF.

The DNA of the CDR3 is TGCGCCAGCACCCGGGACAGGAACACTGAAGCTTTCTTT. Protein sequence: CASTRDRNTEAFF. V and J are TRBV5-1 and TRBJ1-1; TRBD1 matches 7 bases. The CDR3 length is 13 residues. Trimming took 6 bases from V and 1 from J; bases not matched to a gene: 3. Germline values: CDR1 SGHRS, CDR2 YFSETQ.

This clonotype was found a few times. Sequence at one end of the junction differs from germline and may be a read error. V is TRBV12-3 or TRBV12-4 and J is TRBJ2-4; the D gene is possibly TRBD1 (6 bases). The CDR3 runs 12 residues. CDR3 protein: CASSLAGAGQHF. The DNA of the CDR3 is TGTGCCAGCAGTTTGGCAGGGGCAGGCCAACACTTC.

The chain couples TRBV29-1 to TRBJ1-1; D not resolved. V was clipped by 3 bases and J by 10 bases, with 18 bases between them. The length of the CDR3 is 13 residues. CDR1 is SQVTM and CDR2 is ANQGSEA in the germline V gene. CDR3 sequence: CSVDAGLGSGAFF. In DNA form, the CDR3 reads TGCAGCGTTGACGCAGGTTTAGGAAGCGGAGCTTTCTTT.

There are many counts of this clonotype. The chain employs TRBV10-3 and TRBJ2-1; TRBD2 agrees at 9 bases. The germline gives CDR1 ENHRY, CDR2 SYGVKD. The junction had 7 bases not matched to a gene; V was cut back by 4 bases and J by 6 bases. The CDR3 length is 15 residues. CDR3 protein: CAISGFSGSPNEQFF. In DNA, the CDR3 is TGTGCCATCAGTGGCTTTAGCGGGAGCCCCAATGAGCAGTTCTTC.

This clonotype was observed a few times. The chain combines TRBV4-2 with TRBJ1-6, with TRBD1 identical over 11 bases. Germline CDR1 reads LGHNA; CDR2 reads YNFKEQ. The CDR3 runs to 17 residues. V dropped 3 bases and J dropped 6; count of bases not matched to a gene: 7. CDR3 nucleotide sequence: TGTGCCAGCAGCCATCCCGGGACAGGGGGTGCTAATTCACCCCTCCACTTT. Its translation: CASSHPGTGGANSPLHF.

The V gene is TRBV7-9, the J gene TRBJ2-1; possibly TRBD1 for D (6 bases). The V and J ends lost 4 bases and 4 bases respectively, with 14 bases between them. The CDR3 sequence is 15 residues long. Germline V gene sequence: CDR1 SEHNR, CDR2 FQNEAQ (reference sequence). CDR3 loop: CASSYTDSWYNEQFF. For the CDR3, the DNA is TGTGCCAGCAGCTATACGGACAGTTGGTACAATGAGCAGTTCTTC.

The gene calls are TRBV4-1 and TRBJ2-1, with 13 bases lining up with TRBD2. V lost 5 bases and J lost 6; bases outside the gene matches: 7. The CDR3 has 16 amino acids. Germline V gives CDR1 MGHRA, CDR2 YSYEKL. CDR3 region: CASSNPGTSGANEQFF. The DNA of the CDR3 is TGCGCCAGCAGCAACCCCGGGACTAGCGGGGCCAATGAGCAGTTCTTC.